This T cell receptor (beta chain) comes out of a study of beta chain features in type 1 diabetes. Whole-study findings and limits: Within the patient group, naive, central memory and Treg TCRB repertoires appeared more similar to each other than within healthy donors.

The V and J ends lost 1 base and 5 bases, in that order; junction bases with no gene match: 2. The CDR3 runs 14 residues. The germline V gene encodes CDR1 MGHRA and CDR2 YSYEKL. Naive, central memory, regulatory and stem cell-like memory cells within the CD4+ compartment were sorted using CD45RO/CCR7/CD25/CD127/CD95/CD27. Sequenced material consisted of expressed TCRB transcripts (all of the isolated RNA was reverse transcribed). Only in-frame clones appear in the TCRdb table, and some are missing; sequencing was by immunoSEQ multiplex PCR. The data contain 900,000 or so clones, 17% of them singletons. Turning to this clone: Its specificity is not known.

Sequencing was done on a sample of naive CD4+ T cells from blood. The clonotype originates from a woman aged 18 to 35 in good health. J is TRBJ2-3 and V is TRBV4-1; 8 bases agree with TRBD2. The CDR3 DNA is TGCGCCAGCAGCCAAGTTCTAGCGGGAGATACGCAGTATTTT. This translates into CASSQVLAGDTQYF.